This T cell receptor beta chain was observed in a study of blood T cells in healthy people across ages (dated by TCRdb to the mid-2010s). Study-wide context: In model experiments, roughly one uniquely barcoded TCR beta cDNA molecule per two T cells was captured by template switching. Using deep sequencing normalized with unique cDNA molecular identifiers, the study measured how TCR beta repertoire diversity changes with age. The donors were split into four age groups: young (average about 16 years), middle-aged (around 37), aged (about 56) and long-lived (under 90). Using the same blood draw, the study looked at two additional independent replicas of 1 million unique cDNA reads for two donors, one aged 18 to 30 and the other aged 80 or older. The full study reports these points: As age increased, observed TCR beta diversity per million T cells dropped in a roughly linear way, and a significant reduction was already evident by age 40. Estimates of total diversity based on one million sequenced T cells were considered lower bounds and underestimates. A strong correlation was found between observed TCR beta diversity and the percentage of naive T cells measured by flow cytometry. Donor CMV infection status was unknown, potentially confounding age-related changes in expanded clonotypes. Conclusive comparison of naive and antigen-experienced compartments was prevented by the profiling of bulk unsorted PBMCs. The long-lived group showed more naive CD4+ T cells, fewer expanded clones and increased TCR diversity than the aged group, suggesting age selection.

Donors were around 37 systemically healthy Caucasian individuals from Russia aged roughly 6 to 95 years. Ten milliliters of peripheral blood were drawn from each donor into EDTA-treated Vacutainer tubes. PBMCs were isolated by Ficoll-Paque density-gradient centrifugation, with at least 6 million obtained per sample. Trizol reagent was used to extract total RNA from the PBMCs, yielding at least 5.5 micrograms per sample. Naive CD45RAhigh/CD27high T cell percentages were measured by flow cytometry on a PBMC aliquot from every donor. From a lookup of the germline V gene, CDR1 and CDR2 are SNHLY and FYNNEI. The germline V and J ends show losses of 4 bases and 0 bases respectively, and no gene match explains 3 bases of the junction. From the cysteine up to the phenylalanine, the CDR3 has a length of 15 residues. Only the CDR3 part of the read is kept: 45 bases, read in frame from the first base. For this clonotype: Its specific antigen is unknown. No qualities accompany the bases; no much larger clone lies one base away.

Libraries came from 5' RACE. The reads were generated on an Illumina HiSeq 2500. The second PCR ran for about 6 to 12 cycles and used a J-beta primer mix along with a sample-barcoded 5' primer. A template-switch 5' adaptor carrying 12 random nucleotides introduced a unique molecular identifier onto each TCR beta cDNA molecule. At least 3 million CDR3-containing paired-end reads were obtained from each sample. All of the RNA was converted into first-strand cDNA using the Mint cDNA synthesis kit, with a TRBC-specific oligonucleotide serving as the primer. Following uracil-DNA glycosylase treatment, a first 18-cycle PCR with universal primers M1SS and BC2_uni_R was performed on all cDNA. From the authors' description of their analysis: For normalization, 1 million high-quality reads, each with a distinct molecular identifier, were randomly selected from each sample. Reads sharing molecular identifiers were discarded rather than binned into consensus sequences. MiTCR, run with a Q25 quality threshold and the strictest error-elimination algorithm, handled CDR3 identification, clonotype clustering and error correction. Lower-bound total TCR beta diversity was estimated with a nonparametric unseen species model using Euler transformation. TCRdb reprocessed the public reads (quality trimming at Q25 with fastp, clone calling with MiXCR) and kept in-frame beta chains. Entries that share a CDR3 protein sequence are merged under the most common genes and DNA. TCRdb, not the original authors, processed these V and J calls. This sample lists about 800,000 distinct CDR3 sequences; 25% were detected once. The top ten clonotypes cover more than 3% of the sample.

The sample also formed part of further work on T cells of mothers and their children. Looking at the second paper: The donors were nine systemically healthy Caucasian individuals, made up of three mothers and their six children. cDNA synthesis consumed the entire amount of extracted RNA, loaded at about 1.5 ug RNA in each 15 ul reaction. In the second PCR, the M1S primer introduced both the sample barcodes and 2-4 random nucleotides. Each mother yielded over 9 million TCR beta CDR3 reads and each child roughly 2.9 million reads. Thymic selection similarly shapes TCR recombination output in related and unrelated pairs, with minor effect from inherited differences. Related mother-child pairs always showed normalized repertoire overlap that was slightly higher than in unrelated mother-child pairs, though the difference was never significant. No persistent microchimeric T cell clones were detected, at a sensitivity of 80 to 100 clones per million clonotypes. The study used deep NGS to compare TCR beta repertoires of mothers and children, seeking features distinguishing related mother-child pairs from unrelated individuals. On average, the children were about 10 +/- 4 years old, while the mothers were about 40 +/- 4 years old. After adapters were ligated using NEBNext reagents, the libraries underwent 100+100 nt paired-end sequencing on an Illumina HiSeq 2000. To prevent cross-contamination, the mother and child libraries were prepared one month apart and sequenced in separate runs. Each donor had between roughly 500,000 and 2,100,000 distinct TCR beta clonotypes identified. Naive TCR beta clonotypes were estimated from low-frequency clonotypes matched to each donor's FACS-determined naive share, without sorting.

The clonotype was recovered from a boy aged 5-17 years in good health. Recombination linked TRBV2 to TRBJ1-5; a stretch of 7 junction bases matches TRBD1. Material: blood. The DNA sequence follows: TGTGCCAGCAGTGTGGGACAGCTTAGCAATCAGCCCCAGCATTTT. It encodes CASSVGQLSNQPQHF.